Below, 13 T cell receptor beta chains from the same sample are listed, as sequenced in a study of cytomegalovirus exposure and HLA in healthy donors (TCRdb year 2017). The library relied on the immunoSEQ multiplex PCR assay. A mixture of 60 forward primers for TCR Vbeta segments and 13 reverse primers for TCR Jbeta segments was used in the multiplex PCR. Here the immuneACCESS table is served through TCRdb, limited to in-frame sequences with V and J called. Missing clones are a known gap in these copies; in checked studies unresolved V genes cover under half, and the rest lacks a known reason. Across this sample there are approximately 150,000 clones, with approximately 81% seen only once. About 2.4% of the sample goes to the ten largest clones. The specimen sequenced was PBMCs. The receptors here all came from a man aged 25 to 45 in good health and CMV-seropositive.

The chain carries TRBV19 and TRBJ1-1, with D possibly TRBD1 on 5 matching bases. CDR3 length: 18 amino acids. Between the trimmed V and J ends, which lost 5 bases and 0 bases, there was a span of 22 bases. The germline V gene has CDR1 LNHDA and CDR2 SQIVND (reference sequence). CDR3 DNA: TGTGCCAGTAGTTACGGGGGAAGTCGCCCCACGATGAACACTGAAGCTTTCTTT. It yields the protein CASSYGGSRPTMNTEAFF.

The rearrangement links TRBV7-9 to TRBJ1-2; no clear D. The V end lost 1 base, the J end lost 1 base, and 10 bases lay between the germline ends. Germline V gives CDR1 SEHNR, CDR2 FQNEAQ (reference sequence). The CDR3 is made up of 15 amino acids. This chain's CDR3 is CASSLGAGDNYGYTF. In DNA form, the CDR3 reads TGTGCCAGCAGCTTAGGGGCGGGAGATAACTATGGCTACACCTTC.

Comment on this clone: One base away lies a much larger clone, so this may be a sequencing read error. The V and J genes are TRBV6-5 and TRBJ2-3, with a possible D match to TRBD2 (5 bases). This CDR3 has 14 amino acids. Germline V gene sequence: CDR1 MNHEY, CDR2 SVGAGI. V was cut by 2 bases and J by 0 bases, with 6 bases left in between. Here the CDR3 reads CASSYGSSTDTQYF. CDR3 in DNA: TGTGCCAGCAGTTACGGGAGTAGCACAGATACGCAGTATTTT.

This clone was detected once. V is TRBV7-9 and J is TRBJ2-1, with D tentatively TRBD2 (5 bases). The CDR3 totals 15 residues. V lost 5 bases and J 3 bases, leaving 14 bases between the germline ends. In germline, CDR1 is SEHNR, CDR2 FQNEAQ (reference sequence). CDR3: CASSPKAALYNEQFF. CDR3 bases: TGTGCCAGCAGCCCCAAAGCGGCTCTCTACAATGAGCAGTTCTTC.

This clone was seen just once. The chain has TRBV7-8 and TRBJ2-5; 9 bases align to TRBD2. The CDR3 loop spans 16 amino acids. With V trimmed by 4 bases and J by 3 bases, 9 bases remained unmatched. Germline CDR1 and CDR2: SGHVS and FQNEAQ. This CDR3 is CASSWGGRGPKETQYF. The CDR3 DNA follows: TGTGCCAGCAGCTGGGGCGGGAGGGGCCCCAAAGAGACCCAGTACTTC.

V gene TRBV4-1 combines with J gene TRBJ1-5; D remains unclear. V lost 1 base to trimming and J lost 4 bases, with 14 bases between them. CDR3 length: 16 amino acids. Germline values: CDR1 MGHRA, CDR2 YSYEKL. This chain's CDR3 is CASSQGNPTRNQPQHF. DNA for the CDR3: TGCGCCAGCAGCCAAGGTAACCCGACAAGGAATCAGCCCCAGCATTTT.

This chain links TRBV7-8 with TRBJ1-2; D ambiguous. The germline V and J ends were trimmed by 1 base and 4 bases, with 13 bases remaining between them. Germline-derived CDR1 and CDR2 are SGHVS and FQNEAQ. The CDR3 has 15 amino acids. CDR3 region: CASSLGAYASYGYTF. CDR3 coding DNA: TGTGCCAGCAGCTTAGGGGCATACGCCAGCTATGGCTACACCTTC.

The CDR3 region has the DNA TGTGCCAGCTCTCGACTAGCGGGAGCGAGGAGCTCCTACGAGCAGTACTTC. Its translation: CASSRLAGARSSYEQYF. This chain connects TRBV2 to TRBJ2-7; the match to TRBD2 covers 12 bases. With V trimmed by 8 bases and J by 0 bases, 11 bases remained unmatched. The CDR3 sequence is 17 residues long. From germline, CDR1 is SNHLY and CDR2 FYNNEI.

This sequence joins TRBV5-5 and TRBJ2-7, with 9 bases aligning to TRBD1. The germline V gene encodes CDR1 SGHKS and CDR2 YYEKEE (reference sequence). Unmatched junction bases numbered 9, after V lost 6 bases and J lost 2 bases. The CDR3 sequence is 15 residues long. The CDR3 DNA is TGTGCCAGCACCCGGAGACAGGGGGGGGCCTACGAGCAGTACGTC. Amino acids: CASTRRQGGAYEQYV.

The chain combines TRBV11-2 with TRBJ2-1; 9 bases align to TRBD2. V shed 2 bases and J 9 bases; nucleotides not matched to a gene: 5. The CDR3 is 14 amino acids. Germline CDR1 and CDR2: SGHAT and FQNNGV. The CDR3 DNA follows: TGTGCCAGCAGCTTACGGCTAGCGGGACTTGAGCAGTTCTTC. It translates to CASSLRLAGLEQFF.

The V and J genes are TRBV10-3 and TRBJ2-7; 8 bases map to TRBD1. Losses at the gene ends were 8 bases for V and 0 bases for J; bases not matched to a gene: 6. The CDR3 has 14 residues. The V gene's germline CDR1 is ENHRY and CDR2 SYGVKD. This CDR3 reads CAIRDRLSSYEQYF. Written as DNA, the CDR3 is TGTGCCATCCGGGACAGGCTCTCCTCCTACGAGCAGTACTTC.

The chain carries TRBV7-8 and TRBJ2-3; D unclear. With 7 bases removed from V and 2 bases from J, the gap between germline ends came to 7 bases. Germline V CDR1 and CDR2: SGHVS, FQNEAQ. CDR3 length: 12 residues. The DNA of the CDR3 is TGTGCCAGCACCCCCTACACAGATACGCAGTATTTT. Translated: CASTPYTDTQYF.

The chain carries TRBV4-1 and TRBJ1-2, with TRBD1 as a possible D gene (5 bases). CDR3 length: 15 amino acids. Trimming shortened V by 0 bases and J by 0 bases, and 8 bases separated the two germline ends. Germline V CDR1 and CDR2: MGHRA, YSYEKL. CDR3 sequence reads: CASSQDRGANYGYTF. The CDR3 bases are TGCGCCAGCAGCCAAGATCGGGGGGCTAACTATGGCTACACCTTC.